This T cell receptor beta chain was retrieved from a study of blood T cell repertoires in COVID-19. Authors' analysis steps: Nucleated cell counts were estimated from reference gene primer amplification. Sequenced by immunoSEQ multiplex PCR; TCRdb stores in-frame clones only, minus some. That table gives V, J and clone size, and the DNA gave D and trimming. The sample includes around 86,000 clones, 83% of them seen just once. The V and J ends lost 6 bases and 5 bases, in that order; junction bases with no gene match: 11. Germline CDR1 is LNHDA and CDR2 is SQIVND (reference sequence). This CDR3 is built from 17 residues.

The gene calls are TRBV19 and TRBJ2-1, with 12 bases lining up with TRBD2. The receptor was derived from a woman aged 80 or over with acute or convalescent COVID-19. Source material: peripheral blood. The CDR3 nucleotides are TGTGCCAGTAGCGATCAGCATGGACTAGCGGGACACAATGAGCAGTTCTTC. Encoded protein: CASSDQHGLAGHNEQFF.